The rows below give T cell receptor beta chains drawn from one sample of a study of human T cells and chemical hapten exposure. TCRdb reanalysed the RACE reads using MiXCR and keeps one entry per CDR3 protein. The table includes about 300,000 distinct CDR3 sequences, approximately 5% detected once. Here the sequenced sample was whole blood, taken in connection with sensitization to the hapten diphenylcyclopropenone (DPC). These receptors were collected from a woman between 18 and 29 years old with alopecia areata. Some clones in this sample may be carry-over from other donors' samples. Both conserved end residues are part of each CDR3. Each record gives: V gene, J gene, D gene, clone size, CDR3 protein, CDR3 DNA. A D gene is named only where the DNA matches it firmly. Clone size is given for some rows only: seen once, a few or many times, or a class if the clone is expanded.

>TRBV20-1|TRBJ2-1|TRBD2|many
CSARRAGDYNEQFF
TGCAGTGCTAGAAGGGCGGGGGACTACAATGAGCAGTTCTTC
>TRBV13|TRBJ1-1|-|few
CASRHPVGFPEAFF
TGTGCCAGCAGACACCCCGTAGGGTTCCCTGAAGCTTTCTTT
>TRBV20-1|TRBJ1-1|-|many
CSAKRVGGDTEAFF
TGCAGTGCAAAGAGGGTAGGGGGAGACACTGAAGCTTTCTTT
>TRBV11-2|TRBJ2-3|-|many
CASSFGTQYF
TGTGCCAGCAGCTTCGGTACGCAGTATTTT
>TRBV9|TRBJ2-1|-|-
CASSVLQGSGGQFF
TGTGCCAGCAGCGTACTTCAAGGGTCAGGTGGGCAGTTCTTC
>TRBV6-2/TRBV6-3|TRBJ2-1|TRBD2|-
CASSSSGGAKQFF
TGTGCCAGCAGTTCTAGCGGGGGGGCCAAGCAGTTCTTC
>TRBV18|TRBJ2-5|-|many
CASSRDSSSGETQYF
TGTGCCAGCTCACGGGACTCTAGCAGCGGGGAGACCCAGTACTTC
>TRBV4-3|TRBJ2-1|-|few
CASSQEEGRGYNEQFF
TGCGCCAGCAGCCAAGAGGAGGGCAGGGGCTACAATGAGCAGTTCTTC
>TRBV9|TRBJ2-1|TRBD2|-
CASSAPGTSYNEQFF
TGTGCCAGCAGCGCTCCCGGGACTAGTTACAATGAGCAGTTCTTC
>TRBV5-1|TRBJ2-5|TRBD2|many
CASSFRLAGGQETQYF
TGCGCCAGCAGCTTTCGGCTAGCGGGGGGACAAGAGACCCAGTACTTC
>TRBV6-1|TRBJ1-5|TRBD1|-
CASSEGLTGNQPQHF
TGTGCCAGCAGTGAGGGGCTGACAGGGAATCAGCCCCAGCATTTT
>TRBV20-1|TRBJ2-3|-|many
CSARDMWGVGDTQYF
TGCAGTGCTAGAGATATGTGGGGGGTTGGAGATACGCAGTATTTT
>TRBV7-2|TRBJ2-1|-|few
CASSLRRDSSLEQFF
TGTGCCAGCAGCTTGCGCCGCGACAGTTCTCTCGAGCAGTTCTTC
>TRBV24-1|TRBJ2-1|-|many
CATSDFGQGRFF
TGTGCCACCAGTGATTTTGGGCAGGGGAGGTTCTTC
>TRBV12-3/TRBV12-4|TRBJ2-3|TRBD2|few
CASSPGLAGAQSTDTQYF
TGTGCCAGCAGCCCGGGACTAGCGGGGGCCCAAAGCACAGATACGCAGTATTTT
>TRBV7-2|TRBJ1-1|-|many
CASSSAGQNFPAFF
TGTGCCAGCAGCTCCGCGGGACAAAACTTTCCAGCTTTCTTT
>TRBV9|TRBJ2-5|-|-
CASSVDRMGGTQYF
TGTGCCAGCAGCGTAGACAGGATGGGGGGGACCCAGTACTTC
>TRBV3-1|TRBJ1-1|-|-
CASSQVGSEAFF
TGTGCCAGCAGCCAAGTTGGGTCTGAAGCTTTCTTT
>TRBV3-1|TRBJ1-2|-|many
CASSPRTRSIPYGYTF
TGTGCCAGCAGCCCGAGGACAAGAAGTATTCCCTATGGCTACACCTTC
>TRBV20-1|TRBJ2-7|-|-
CSAKIPGISSYEQYF
TGCAGTGCTAAAATTCCCGGGATCAGCTCCTACGAGCAGTACTTC
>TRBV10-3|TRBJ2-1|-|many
CAISQTPEGEQFF
TGTGCCATCAGCCAAACGCCGGAAGGGGAGCAGTTCTTC
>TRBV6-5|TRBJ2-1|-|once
CASRIGQAGRNEQFF
TGTGCCAGCCGTATTGGGCAGGCAGGGAGGAATGAGCAGTTCTTC
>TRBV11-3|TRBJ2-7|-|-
CASSLGKGYGYEQYF
TGTGCCAGCAGCTTAGGAAAGGGGTACGGATACGAGCAGTACTTC
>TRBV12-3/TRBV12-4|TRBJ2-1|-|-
CASTSRGIPPNEQFF
TGTGCCAGCACCTCGAGGGGGATTCCTCCCAATGAGCAGTTCTTC
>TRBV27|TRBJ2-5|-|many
CASSLRVTETQYF
TGTGCCAGCAGTTTAAGAGTCACAGAGACCCAGTACTTC
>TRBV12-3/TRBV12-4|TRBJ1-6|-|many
CASSLGSASPLHF
TGTGCCAGCAGTTTAGGGTCTGCCTCACCCCTCCACTTT
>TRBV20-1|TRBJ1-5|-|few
CSASIGDSNQPQHF
TGCAGTGCTAGCATTGGAGATAGCAATCAGCCCCAGCATTTT
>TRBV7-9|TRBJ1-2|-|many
CASSIPQGKETYGYTF
TGTGCCAGCAGCATCCCACAGGGAAAAGAGACCTATGGCTACACCTTC
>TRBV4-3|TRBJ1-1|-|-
CASSQGPGDDTEAFF
TGCGCCAGCAGCCAAGGTCCAGGGGATGACACTGAAGCTTTCTTT
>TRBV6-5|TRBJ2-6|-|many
CASSSARRGRNVLTF
TGTGCCAGCAGCTCCGCCCGAAGGGGTCGGAACGTCCTGACTTTC
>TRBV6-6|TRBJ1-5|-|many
CASSSYRYSEGNQPQHF
TGTGCCAGCAGTTCTTACAGGTACTCGGAGGGCAATCAGCCCCAGCATTTT
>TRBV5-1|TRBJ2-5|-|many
CASSFGIGKETQYF
TGCGCCAGCAGCTTCGGGATAGGAAAGGAGACCCAGTACTTC
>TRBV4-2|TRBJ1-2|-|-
CASSQDQSKSNYGYTF
TGTGCCAGCAGCCAAGATCAGTCCAAGTCTAACTATGGCTACACCTTC
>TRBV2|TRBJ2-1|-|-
CASSEGSDNEQFF
TGTGCCAGCAGTGAGGGCAGCGACAATGAGCAGTTCTTC
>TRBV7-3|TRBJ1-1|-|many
CASSFSPHTEAFF
TGTGCCAGCAGCTTTAGCCCCCACACTGAAGCTTTCTTT
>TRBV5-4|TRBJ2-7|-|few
CASSVPGYPYEQYF
TGTGCCAGCAGCGTACCGGGATACCCCTACGAGCAGTACTTC
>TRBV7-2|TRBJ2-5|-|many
CASSLARGIETQYF
TGTGCCAGCAGCTTAGCACGTGGTATCGAGACCCAGTACTTC
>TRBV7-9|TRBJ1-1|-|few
CASSPQGVGDTEAFF
TGTGCCAGCAGCCCACAAGGGGTTGGGGACACTGAAGCTTTCTTT
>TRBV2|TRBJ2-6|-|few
CASSTDSGANVLTF
TGTGCCAGCAGTACCGACTCTGGGGCCAACGTCCTGACTTTC
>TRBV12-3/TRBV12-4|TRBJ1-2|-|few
CASSFRGAVVGLNYGYTF
TGTGCCAGCAGTTTTCGCGGGGCGGTTGTAGGATTGAACTATGGCTACACCTTC
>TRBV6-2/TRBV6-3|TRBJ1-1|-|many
CATQGQTNTEAFF
TGTGCCACTCAAGGTCAGACGAACACTGAAGCTTTCTTT
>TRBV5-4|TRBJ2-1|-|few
CASSAGAGVEQFF
TGTGCCAGCAGCGCGGGGGCCGGCGTTGAGCAGTTCTTC
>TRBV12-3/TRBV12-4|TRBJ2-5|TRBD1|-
CASRPTGGGRKTQYF
TGTGCCAGCAGGCCTACAGGGGGCGGGCGAAAGACCCAGTACTTC
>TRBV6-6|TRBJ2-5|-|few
CASRDSWGQETQYF
TGTGCCAGCAGGGACAGCTGGGGGCAAGAGACCCAGTACTTC
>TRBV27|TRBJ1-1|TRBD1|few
CASSSGDRETEAFF
TGTGCCAGCAGTTCGGGGGACAGGGAGACTGAAGCTTTCTTT
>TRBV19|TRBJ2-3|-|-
CASSRSGPTDTQYF
TGTGCCAGTAGTAGATCGGGGCCCACAGATACGCAGTATTTT
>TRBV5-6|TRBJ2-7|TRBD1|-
CASSLVGQLSSYEQYF
TGTGCCAGCAGCTTGGTGGGACAGTTATCCTCCTACGAGCAGTACTTC
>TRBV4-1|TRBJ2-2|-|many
CASSLQGFGGELFF
TGCGCCAGCAGCCTTCAGGGATTTGGAGGGGAGCTGTTTTTT
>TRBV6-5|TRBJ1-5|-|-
CASSPRRGDQPQHF
TGTGCCAGCAGTCCGAGAAGAGGGGATCAGCCCCAGCATTTT
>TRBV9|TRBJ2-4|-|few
CASSVANNDIQYF
TGTGCCAGCAGCGTAGCGAACAATGACATTCAGTACTTC
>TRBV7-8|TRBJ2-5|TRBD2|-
CASSLAAGGYGETQYF
TGTGCCAGCAGCTTGGCGGCGGGGGGGTACGGGGAGACCCAGTACTTC
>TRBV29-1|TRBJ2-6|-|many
CSVEGMGDSGANVLTF
TGCAGCGTTGAAGGTATGGGAGACTCTGGGGCCAACGTCCTGACTTTC
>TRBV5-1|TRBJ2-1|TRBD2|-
CASSLALTSGEQFF
TGCGCCAGCAGCTTGGCGCTGACTAGCGGAGAGCAGTTCTTC
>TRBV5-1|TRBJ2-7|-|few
CATRPGSSYEQYF
TGCGCCACCCGGCCGGGCAGCTCCTACGAGCAGTACTTC
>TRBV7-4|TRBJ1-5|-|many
CASSFRGNSNQPQHF
TGTGCCAGCAGCTTTAGGGGGAATAGCAATCAGCCCCAGCATTTT